The 20 T cell receptor beta chains listed next were all sequenced from one sample in a study of blood T cell repertoires in COVID-19. The repertoire was sequenced with immunoSEQ multiplex PCR; TCRdb's copy has only in-frame clones and lacks some. The sample lists about 120,000 clones, more than 85% occurring once. What was sequenced was peripheral blood. Receptors were obtained from a man aged 60-69 years with COVID-19, enrolled during active disease.

CDR3 in amino acids: CASQGPIGGAFF. The CDR3 DNA is TGTGCCTCCCAAGGACCTATCGGGGGAGCTTTCTTT. The chain couples TRBV10-3 to TRBJ1-1; D is perhaps TRBD1 (5 bases). CDR1 and CDR2 (germline): ENHRY, SYGVKD. The germline V and J ends were trimmed by 11 bases and 10 bases, with 20 bases remaining between them. The CDR3 sequence is 12 residues long.

The chain links TRBV6-5 to TRBJ2-7; 9 bases are shared with TRBD1. The length of the CDR3 is 13 residues. Germline V CDR1 and CDR2: MNHEY, SVGAGI. J was trimmed by 2 bases and V by 7 bases; bases with no gene match: 3. CDR3 DNA: TGTGCCAGCACTCGGACAGGGGCCTACGAGCAGTACTTC. This codes for CASTRTGAYEQYF.

The gene calls are TRBV19 and TRBJ1-2; D possibly corresponds to TRBD1 (6 bases). This CDR3 is built from 13 residues. Germline loops: CDR1 LNHDA, CDR2 SQIVND (reference sequence). Trimming shortened V by 9 bases and J by 8 bases, and 19 bases separated the two germline ends. The CDR3 sequence: CARPFGRGAGYTF. For the CDR3, the DNA is TGTGCCAGGCCGTTCGGGAGGGGGGCAGGCTACACCTTC. The full variable domain, in which reference TRBV19 and TRBJ1-2 provide the parts outside the CDR3, is DGGITQSPKYLFRKEGQNVTLSCEQNLNHDAMYWYRQDPGQGLRLIYYSQIVNDFQKGDIAEGYSVSREKKESFPLTVTSAQKNPTAFYLCARPFGRGAGYTFGSGTRLTVV.

The chain is built from TRBV3-1 (or the pseudogene TRBV3-2) and TRBJ2-5; TRBD2 aligns across 8 bases. J gave up 5 bases and V 8 bases, and 16 bases lay outside the gene matches. Germline CDR1 is LGHDT and CDR2 is YNNKEL (reference sequence). This CDR3 contains 16 residues. The DNA of the CDR3 is TGTGCCAGCGGAGGACGGGCTCTAGCGGGCGGTGAGACCCAGTACTTC. Amino acids: CASGGRALAGGETQYF.

V gene TRBV6-6 combines with J gene TRBJ1-1; TRBD1 matches 9 bases. Germline V gene sequence: CDR1 MNHNY, CDR2 SVGAGI (reference sequence). The CDR3 runs to 14 residues. V shed 7 bases and J 5 bases; nucleotides not matched to a gene: 8. This chain's CDR3 is CASNQGQGSTEAFF. CDR3 coding DNA: TGTGCCAGCAACCAGGGACAGGGTAGTACTGAAGCTTTCTTT.

The chain combines TRBV19 with TRBJ1-5; D might be TRBD1 (6 bases). Germline V gives CDR1 LNHDA, CDR2 SQIVND (reference sequence). This CDR3 is 14 amino acids long. Between the trimmed V and J ends, which lost 7 bases and 2 bases, there was a span of 12 bases. The DNA for the CDR3 is TGTGCCAGTACGACAGGTGTGGGCAATCAGCCCCAGCATTTT. It yields the protein CASTTGVGNQPQHF.

This chain uses TRBV6-2 or TRBV6-3 with TRBJ1-5; weak D call: TRBD1 (5 bases). The CDR3 has 15 amino acids. Trimming took off 5 bases at V and 4 bases at J, with 15 bases between the two ends. Germline-derived CDR1 and CDR2 are MNHEY and SVGEGT. This chain's CDR3 is CASSPVLGLNQPQHF. Here the CDR3 DNA reads TGTGCCAGCAGTCCCGTGTTGGGACTTAATCAGCCCCAGCATTTT.

This chain connects TRBV7-8 to TRBJ1-1; D unclear. Trimming pared 6 bases from V and 1 base from J, leaving 12 bases between. Germline assignment: CDR1 SGHVS and CDR2 FQNEAQ. This CDR3 is 14 amino acids long. The CDR3 region is CASSSQLQNTEAFF. The CDR3 DNA reads as TGTGCCAGCAGTTCACAGCTGCAGAACACTGAAGCTTTCTTT.

This clone was counted only a few times. The genes are TRBV4-2 and TRBJ1-5, with 8 bases fitting TRBD1. The CDR3 contains 17 residues. CDR1 is LGHNA, CDR2 YNFKEQ, per germline. With 0 bases clipped from V and 3 bases from J, the junction kept 7 bases outside the gene matches. The CDR3 reads CASSQDETGAFNQPQHF. The CDR3 nucleotides are TGTGCCAGCAGCCAAGACGAGACAGGGGCTTTCAATCAGCCCCAGCATTTT.

The chain recombines TRBV7-2 with TRBJ2-6, with 7 bases identical to TRBD2. V was clipped by 5 bases and J by 2 bases; unmatched bases: 6. Germline V gives CDR1 SGHTA, CDR2 FQGNSA. The CDR3 is 16 residues long. CDR3 protein: CASSRTGGPGANVLTF. The CDR3 nucleotides read TGTGCCAGCAGCAGGACGGGGGGACCTGGGGCCAACGTCCTGACTTTC.

This rearrangement joins TRBV10-3 to TRBJ2-1; 9 bases match TRBD2. V trimming: 6 bases; J trimming: 2 bases; junction bases outside the gene matches: 5. CDR1 and CDR2 from the germline V gene are ENHRY and SYGVKD. The CDR3 spans 15 residues. The CDR3 protein is CAIRDSGGPYNEQFF. The CDR3 bases are TGTGCCATCAGGGATAGCGGGGGCCCCTACAATGAGCAGTTCTTC.

This clone is a singleton in its sample. The V gene is TRBV27, the J gene TRBJ2-3, with D perhaps matching TRBD1 (5 bases). The germline V gene has CDR1 MNHEY and CDR2 SMNVEV (reference sequence). The CDR3 is 13 amino acids. V lost 6 bases, J lost 2 bases, and 9 bases lay in between. The CDR3 DNA is TGTGCCAGCAGCCAGGGAACCACAGATACGCAGTATTTT. Its translation is CASSQGTTDTQYF.

The genes are TRBV18 and TRBJ1-4, with TRBD1 as a possible D gene (5 bases). The CDR3 runs to 15 residues. V dropped 3 bases and J dropped 8 bases, with 16 bases sitting between them. Germline CDR1 KGHSH, CDR2 LQKENI. The CDR3 DNA is TGTGCCAGCTCACCTCCGACAGAGATGGGGGAAAAACTGTTTTTT. Protein sequence: CASSPPTEMGEKLFF.

The chain joins TRBV5-4 to TRBJ1-5, with a possible D match to TRBD1 (5 bases). The CDR3 spans 15 residues. Trimming removed 0 bases from V and 4 bases from J, with 11 bases in between. Germline-derived CDR1 and CDR2 are SGHNT and YYREEE (reference sequence). CDR3 nucleotides: TGTGCCAGCAGCTTGGGGGGCGGTCAGAATCAGCCCCAGCATTTT. Residues: CASSLGGGQNQPQHF.

The gene calls are TRBV19 and TRBJ1-5, with D hard to call. The CDR3 is 13 amino acids. The V gene lost 4 bases and the J gene lost 5 bases, with 9 bases spanning the gap. Germline CDR1 reads LNHDA; CDR2 reads SQIVND (reference sequence). This CDR3 is CASSKEGYQPQHF. In nucleotides, the CDR3 is TGTGCCAGTAGTAAGGAGGGATATCAGCCCCAGCATTTT.

The chain joins TRBV5-5 to TRBJ1-3; D is uncertain. Trimming removed 0 bases at V and 3 bases at J, with 13 bases between. Germline CDR1 SGHKS, CDR2 YYEKEE (reference sequence). CDR3 length: 16 amino acids. The CDR3 here is CASSLVAASRGNTIYF. CDR3 DNA: TGTGCCAGCAGCTTGGTGGCGGCTAGCCGTGGAAACACCATATATTTT.

This clone was counted a single time. The gene calls are TRBV7-8 and TRBJ1-3; D call uncertain. Trimming shortened V by 5 bases and J by 0 bases, and 11 bases separated the two germline ends. The V gene's germline CDR1 is SGHVS and CDR2 FQNEAQ. CDR3 length equals 15 residues. The DNA of the CDR3 is TGTGCCAGCAGCAATCCCGGGGACTCTGGAAACACCATATATTTT. Protein product: CASSNPGDSGNTIYF.

The table lists this clone with a count of one. The CDR3 sequence: CASRRDIYEQYF. The CDR3 DNA reads as TGTGCCAGCAGGAGAGACATCTACGAGCAGTACTTC. This chain uses TRBV6-5 with TRBJ2-7; D is unclear. The CDR3 is 12 residues long. V lost 6 bases and J lost 3, with 9 bases in between. The V gene's germline CDR1 is MNHEY and CDR2 SVGAGI.

This chain links TRBV5-4 with TRBJ1-1, with 7 bases identical to TRBD1. V lost 4 bases and J lost 8; bases outside the gene matches: 11. Per the germline V gene, CDR1 is SGHNT and CDR2 is YYREEE (reference sequence). The CDR3 totals 14 residues. The CDR3 DNA is TGTGCCAGCAGCCAACGATTACAACAGGGGGAAGCTTTCTTT. It translates to CASSQRLQQGEAFF.

The genes are TRBV30 and TRBJ2-7, with 8 bases that match TRBD1. V dropped 0 bases and J dropped 4; count of bases not matched to a gene: 2. Germline V lookup: CDR1 GTSNPN, CDR2 SVGIG (reference sequence). This CDR3 is built from 13 residues. CDR3 nucleotide sequence: TGTGCCTGGAGTGTACAGGGGGGATACGAGCAGTACTTC. Its translation: CAWSVQGGYEQYF.